These T cell receptor beta chains were read from a single sample in a study of T cell responses to AZD1222 COVID-19 vaccine. Assay used: immunoSEQ multiplex PCR; TCRdb lists only in-frame clones, some missing. Here the sample spans 150,000 or so clones, around 90% being singletons. The input for sequencing was peripheral blood, taken on day 0 of MenACWY control vaccination. The receptor source for this set is an adult in good health. Each CDR3 is given with its conserved first and last residue. The D gene is left open where the match is weak. Clone size appears in some rows only: once, few, many, or a class for an expanded clone.

cdr3_nt	cdr3_aa	d_call	j_call	v_call	clone_size
TGTGCCAGCCGCCAGCGGGCTATACCCAAGCAGTTCTTC	CASRQRAIPKQFF	.	TRBJ2-1	TRBV6-2/TRBV6-3	.
TGTGCCAGCAGCCGTACAGGGTTCGGCGGGGAGCTGTTTTTT	CASSRTGFGGELFF	.	TRBJ2-2	TRBV3-1/TRBV3-2	.
TGTGCCAGCAGCCAGCCGAACTATGGCTACACCTTC	CASSQPNYGYTF	.	TRBJ1-2	TRBV3-1/TRBV3-2	.
TGTGCCAGCAGCTTAACCGGGACAGTTATAAACACTGAAGCTTTCTTT	CASSLTGTVINTEAFF	TRBD1	TRBJ1-1	TRBV7-2	.
TGTGCCAGCCAACGGGGGACAGCCACCTACAATGAGCAGTTCTTC	CASQRGTATYNEQFF	.	TRBJ2-1	TRBV19	.
TGTGCCAGCAGCTTAATGGGCGGAGCCTTCTATGGCTACACCTTC	CASSLMGGAFYGYTF	.	TRBJ1-2	TRBV7-3	.
TGTGCCAGCAGCACCCGACAGGGGTGGGAGCCCCAGCATTTT	CASSTRQGWEPQHF	TRBD1	TRBJ1-5	TRBV7-2	.
TGTGCCAGCTCACCTACAGGGTACGGGGACGAGCAGTACTTC	CASSPTGYGDEQYF	.	TRBJ2-7	TRBV18	.
TGTGCCACCAGCGCCGGGACAGGGCAGTACGAGCAGTACTTC	CATSAGTGQYEQYF	TRBD1	TRBJ2-7	TRBV24-1	.
TGTGCCAGCAGTTCGCCCGGGACTTCCCAAGAGACCCAGTACTTC	CASSSPGTSQETQYF	.	TRBJ2-5	TRBV28	.
TGCGCCAGCAGCCAAGGGCCCCAGGGTGGCTACAATGAGCAGTTCTTC	CASSQGPQGGYNEQFF	.	TRBJ2-1	TRBV4-1	.
TGTGCCAGCAGTTTGTTGGGTTCCGGCAATCAGCCCCAGCATTTT	CASSLLGSGNQPQHF	.	TRBJ1-5	TRBV27	.
TGTGCCAGCAGCTTGAGGGTGCCAGACACTGAAGCTTTCTTT	CASSLRVPDTEAFF	.	TRBJ1-1	TRBV5-5	.
TGTGCCAGCAGCCTAGCGGGATCCTACAATGAGCAGTTCTTC	CASSLAGSYNEQFF	TRBD2	TRBJ2-1	TRBV3-1/TRBV3-2	.
TGTGCCAGCAGCCCCACGGGACAGTTCCAAGAGACCCAGTACTTC	CASSPTGQFQETQYF	TRBD1	TRBJ2-5	TRBV11-3	.
TGTGCCAGCAGCTTTCAGTGGGGAGACACTGAAGCTTTCTTT	CASSFQWGDTEAFF	.	TRBJ1-1	TRBV13	.
TGTGCCAGCAGCCTCGGGACAGGGAAAACTAATGAAAAACTGTTTTTT	CASSLGTGKTNEKLFF	TRBD1	TRBJ1-4	TRBV3-1/TRBV3-2	once
TGTGCCAGCAGCCAATTAGACGCGGACACTGAAGCTTTCTTT	CASSQLDADTEAFF	.	TRBJ1-1	TRBV6-5	.
TGTGCCAGCAGCTTAGAAGGGAACACTGAAGCTTTCTTT	CASSLEGNTEAFF	.	TRBJ1-1	TRBV7-9	.
TGTGCCAGCAGCCTAGGAAGGCAGGGTGTCTACGAGCAGTACTTC	CASSLGRQGVYEQYF	.	TRBJ2-7	TRBV11-2	.
TGTGCCAGCAGTTTACCACAGGGGGCCGGTCAGCCCCAGCATTTT	CASSLPQGAGQPQHF	TRBD1	TRBJ1-5	TRBV28	.
TGTGCCAGCAGCTTAGCTTGGGAGCAGCCCCAGCATTTT	CASSLAWEQPQHF	.	TRBJ1-5	TRBV11-2	.
TGTGCCAGCAGCTTAACCTCCCCAGGGGGAGAGCAGTTCTTC	CASSLTSPGGEQFF	TRBD1	TRBJ2-1	TRBV11-1	.
TGCGCCAGCAGCTCGGGTCGACTAGCGGGAGTGGGGGCAAGTGAGACCCAGTACTTC	CASSSGRLAGVGASETQYF	TRBD2	TRBJ2-5	TRBV5-1	.
TGTGCCAGCAGTGAAGGGATAGGGCCTAGCACAGATACGCAGTATTTT	CASSEGIGPSTDTQYF	.	TRBJ2-3	TRBV6-1	.
TGTGCCAGCAGTTCGGGGGTCCTACCACCCGAGCAGTACTTC	CASSSGVLPPEQYF	.	TRBJ2-7	TRBV27	.
TGTGCCAGCAGTGGGGGGACTGGCGAAAAACTGTTTTTT	CASSGGTGEKLFF	.	TRBJ1-4	TRBV2	.
TGTGCCCGGGATGGAGGGGGCCCCTACGAGCAGTACTTC	CARDGGGPYEQYF	.	TRBJ2-7	TRBV30	.
TGCGCCAGCAGCTTTAATCCGGAGCGGACTGAAGCTTTCTTT	CASSFNPERTEAFF	.	TRBJ1-1	TRBV5-1	.
TGCGCCAGCAGCTTCGGGACAGGGGCCCGGTCAGATACGCAGTATTTT	CASSFGTGARSDTQYF	TRBD1	TRBJ2-3	TRBV5-1	.
TGTGCCAGCAGTGACTCGGCGGGAAATACAGATACGCAGTATTTT	CASSDSAGNTDTQYF	.	TRBJ2-3	TRBV6-4	many
TGTGCCAGCAGCCAAGGGGACAGGCCTATGGTCTACACCTTC	CASSQGDRPMVYTF	TRBD1	TRBJ1-2	TRBV4-2	.
TGCAGCGTTGAAGTAGCGGGAGCGACAGATACGCAGTATTTT	CSVEVAGATDTQYF	TRBD2	TRBJ2-3	TRBV29-1	.
TGTGCCAGTTCAATAGGGGATGCAACTAATGAAAAACTGTTTTTT	CASSIGDATNEKLFF	.	TRBJ1-4	TRBV2	.
TGTGCCAGCAGCGTTTCCGCGACTAGCTGGGCCGGGGAGCTGTTTTTT	CASSVSATSWAGELFF	TRBD2	TRBJ2-2	TRBV9	.
TGTGCCAGTAGTATATCCCAGACGGGTAGCTCCTATAATTCACCCCTCCACTTT	CASSISQTGSSYNSPLHF	.	TRBJ1-6	TRBV19	.